This entry lists 9 T cell receptor beta chains sequenced from one sample in a study of cytomegalovirus exposure and HLA in healthy donors. The PCR made use of 60 Vbeta and 13 Jbeta primers. Here immunoSEQ multiplex PCR was the method, and the copy in TCRdb shows in-frame clones only, minus some. The table has fewer than 70,000 clones, roughly 65% seen once; the top ten hold approximately 15%. Specimen: PBMCs. These receptors came from a male donor in good health and CMV-seropositive.

The chain uses TRBV30 and TRBJ1-1; 8 nucleotides line up with TRBD1. Trimming took 1 base from V and 3 from J; bases not matched to a gene: 7. The CDR3 contains 15 residues. Germline V gene data show CDR1 as GTSNPN and CDR2 as SVGIG (reference sequence). The CDR3 DNA reads as TGTGCCTGGAGTGCGCCAGGGGGCTGGGACACTGAAGCTTTCTTT. This gives the protein CAWSAPGGWDTEAFF.

The chain couples TRBV27 to TRBJ2-5, with a possible D match to TRBD1 (6 bases). The J call may be wrong; the DNA end is better matched by TRBJ2-7. This CDR3 contains 15 residues. Germline V gives CDR1 MNHEY, CDR2 SMNVEV (reference sequence). CDR3 in DNA: TGTGCCAGCAGTCCCTCCCCGGGACAAGAATACGAGCAGTACTTC. The encoded protein is CASSPSPGQEYEQYF.

This chain joins TRBV27 and TRBJ2-2; TRBD2 agrees at 12 bases. The CDR3 covers 18 residues. Germline-derived CDR1 and CDR2 are MNHEY and SMNVEV (reference sequence). The ends lost 6 bases at V and 2 bases at J; junction bases unmatched: 10. CDR3 region: CASSSGVGLAGNTGELFF. The DNA for the CDR3 is TGTGCCAGCAGCTCAGGGGTCGGACTAGCGGGAAACACCGGGGAGCTGTTTTTT.

The chain links TRBV6-6 to TRBJ1-2; no clear D. Germline V gives CDR1 MNHNY, CDR2 SVGAGI (reference sequence). Deletions cut 6 bases from V and 8 bases from J, with 10 bases between. This CDR3 has 11 amino acids. The CDR3 loop is CASSPAHGYTF. The DNA of the CDR3 is TGTGCCAGCAGCCCCGCGCACGGCTACACCTTC.

The chain links TRBV25-1 to TRBJ1-2; no definite D call. The ends were cut back, 0 bases at V and 2 bases at J, with 7 bases in the middle. Looked up from germline, CDR1 is MGHDK and CDR2 is SYGVNS. The CDR3 contains 14 residues. CDR3 loop: CASSEYNKNYGYTF. The CDR3 nucleotides read TGTGCCAGCAGTGAATATAACAAAAACTATGGCTACACCTTC.

The V call is TRBV5-5, the J call TRBJ2-7; TRBD2 aligns across 7 bases. The CDR3 runs to 14 residues. V shed 0 bases, J shed 6 bases, and the junction held 6 bases outside the gene matches. Germline V gene data show CDR1 as SGHKS and CDR2 as YYEKEE (reference sequence). The CDR3 here is CASSLGGTNAEQYF. The CDR3, as DNA: TGTGCCAGCAGCTTGGGTGGGACTAACGCCGAGCAGTACTTC.

The rearrangement uses TRBV7-9 and TRBJ2-7, with D maybe TRBD2 (6 bases). V was cut by 2 bases and J by 5 bases, with 28 bases left in between. Germline CDR1 is SEHNR and CDR2 is FQNEAQ (reference sequence). This CDR3 is 19 amino acids long. The CDR3 spells CASSLPGPLLRLVLNEQYF. The CDR3 region has the DNA TGTGCCAGCAGCTTACCCGGCCCCCTCCTCCGACTAGTTCTCAACGAGCAGTACTTC.

The chain recombines TRBV9 with TRBJ2-1; D gene uncertain. Trimming cost V 4 bases and J 6 bases, with 11 bases left between them. This CDR3 region has 13 residues. The germline CDR1 and CDR2 sequences are SGDLS and YYNGEE. CDR3 in DNA: TGTGCCAGCAGCCCTCTAGTTTTCAATGAGCAGTTCTTC. It specifies CASSPLVFNEQFF.

The chain links TRBV9 to TRBJ2-1, with a weak D call TRBD2 (6 bases). V was shortened by 2 bases and J by 5 bases, with 17 bases between the two germline ends. CDR3 length equals 16 residues. In germline, CDR1 is SGDLS, CDR2 YYNGEE. The CDR3 region has the DNA TGTGCCAGCAGCGTGGGACTGGGGCTAGATAACAATGAGCAGTTCTTC. Its translation: CASSVGLGLDNNEQFF.